This T cell receptor (beta chain) was profiled in a study of cytomegalovirus exposure and HLA in healthy donors. CDR3 length: 13 amino acids. The V and J ends lost 6 bases and 0 bases, in that order; junction bases with no gene match: 3. Germline V gene sequence: CDR1 SQVTM, CDR2 ANQGSEA. Researchers ran the PCR with 60 Vbeta and 13 Jbeta primers. The data were produced by immunoSEQ multiplex PCR, yet TCRdb's version contains in-frame clones alone and is incomplete. The profile shows a few hundred thousand clones, roughly 89% of them singletons. The TCR comes from a woman between 18 and 30 years old in good health and CMV-seronegative. The sequenced sample was PBMCs. This chain joins TRBV29-1 and TRBJ2-7; 9 positions match TRBD2. The CDR3 bases are TGCAGCGTCCTTAGCGGGAGCTCCTACGAGCAGTACTTC. Amino acids: CSVLSGSSYEQYF.